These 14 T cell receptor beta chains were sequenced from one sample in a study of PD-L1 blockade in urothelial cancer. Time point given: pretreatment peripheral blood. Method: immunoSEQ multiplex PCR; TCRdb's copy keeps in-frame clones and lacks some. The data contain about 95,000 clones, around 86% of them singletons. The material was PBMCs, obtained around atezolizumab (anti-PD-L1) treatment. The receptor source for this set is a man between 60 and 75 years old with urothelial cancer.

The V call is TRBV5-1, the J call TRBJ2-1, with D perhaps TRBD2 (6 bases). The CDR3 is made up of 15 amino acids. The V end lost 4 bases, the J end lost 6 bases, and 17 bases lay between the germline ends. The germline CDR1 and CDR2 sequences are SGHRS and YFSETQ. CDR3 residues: CASSPGLTGANEQFF. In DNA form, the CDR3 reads TGCGCCAGCAGCCCGGGACTCACCGGAGCCAATGAGCAGTTCTTC.

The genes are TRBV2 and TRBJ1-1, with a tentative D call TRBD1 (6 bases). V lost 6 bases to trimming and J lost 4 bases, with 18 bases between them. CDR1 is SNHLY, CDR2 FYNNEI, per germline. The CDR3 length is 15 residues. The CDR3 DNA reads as TGTGCCAGCAGGGGAAACCCAGGGGTTGCCACTGAAGCTTTCTTT. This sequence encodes CASRGNPGVATEAFF.

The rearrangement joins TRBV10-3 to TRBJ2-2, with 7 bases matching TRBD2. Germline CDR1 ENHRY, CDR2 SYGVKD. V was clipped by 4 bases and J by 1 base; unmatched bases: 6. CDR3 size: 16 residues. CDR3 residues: CAISGESSGNTGELFF. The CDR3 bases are TGTGCCATCAGTGGCGAGTCTAGCGGGAACACCGGGGAGCTGTTTTTT.

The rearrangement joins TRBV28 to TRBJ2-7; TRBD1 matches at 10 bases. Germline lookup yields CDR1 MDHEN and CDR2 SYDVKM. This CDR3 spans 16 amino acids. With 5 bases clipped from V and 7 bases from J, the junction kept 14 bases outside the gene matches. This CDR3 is CASSPEAGTGAPEQYF. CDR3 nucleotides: TGTGCCAGCAGTCCCGAAGCCGGGACAGGGGCCCCGGAGCAGTACTTC.

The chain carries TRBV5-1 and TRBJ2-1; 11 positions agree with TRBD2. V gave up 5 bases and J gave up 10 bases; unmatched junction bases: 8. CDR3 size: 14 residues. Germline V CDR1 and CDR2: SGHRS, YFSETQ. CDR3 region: CASRIGTSGTEQFF. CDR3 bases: TGCGCCAGCAGAATCGGGACTAGCGGTACCGAGCAGTTCTTC.

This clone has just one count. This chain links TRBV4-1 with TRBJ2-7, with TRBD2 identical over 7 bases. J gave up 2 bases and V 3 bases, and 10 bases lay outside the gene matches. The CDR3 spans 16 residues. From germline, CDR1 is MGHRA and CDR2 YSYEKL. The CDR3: CASSQGLSGIPYEQYF. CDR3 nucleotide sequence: TGCGCCAGCAGCCAGGGGCTCAGCGGGATCCCCTACGAGCAGTACTTC.

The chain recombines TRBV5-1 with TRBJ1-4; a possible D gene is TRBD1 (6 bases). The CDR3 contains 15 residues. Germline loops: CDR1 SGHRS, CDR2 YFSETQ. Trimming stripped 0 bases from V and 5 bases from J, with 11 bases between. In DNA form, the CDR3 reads TGCGCCAGCAGCTTGGCTCCAGGGGTAAATGAAAAACTGTTTTTT. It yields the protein CASSLAPGVNEKLFF. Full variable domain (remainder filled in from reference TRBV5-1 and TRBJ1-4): KAGVTQTPRYLIKTRGQQVTLSCSPISGHRSVSWYQQTPGQGLQFLFEYFSETQRNKGNFPGRFSGRQFSNSRSEMNVSTLELGDSALYLCASSLAPGVNEKLFFGSGTQLSVL.

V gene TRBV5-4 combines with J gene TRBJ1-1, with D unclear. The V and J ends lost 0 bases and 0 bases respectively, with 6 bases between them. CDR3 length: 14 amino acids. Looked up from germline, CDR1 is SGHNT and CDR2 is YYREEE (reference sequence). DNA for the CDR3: TGTGCCAGCAGCTTGGAACAGATGAACACTGAAGCTTTCTTT. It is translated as CASSLEQMNTEAFF.

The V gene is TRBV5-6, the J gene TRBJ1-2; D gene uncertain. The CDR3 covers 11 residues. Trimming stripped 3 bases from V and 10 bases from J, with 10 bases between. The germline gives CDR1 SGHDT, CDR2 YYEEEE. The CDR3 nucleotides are TGTGCCAGCAGCTCCCGGGAGCTCTACACCTTC. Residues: CASSSRELYTF.

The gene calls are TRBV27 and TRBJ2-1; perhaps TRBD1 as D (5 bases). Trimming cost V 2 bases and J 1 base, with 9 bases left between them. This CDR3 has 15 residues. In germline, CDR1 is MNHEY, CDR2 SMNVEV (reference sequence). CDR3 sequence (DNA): TGTGCCAGCAGTTTAATTTCAGGGTCCTACAATGAGCAGTTCTTC. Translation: CASSLISGSYNEQFF.

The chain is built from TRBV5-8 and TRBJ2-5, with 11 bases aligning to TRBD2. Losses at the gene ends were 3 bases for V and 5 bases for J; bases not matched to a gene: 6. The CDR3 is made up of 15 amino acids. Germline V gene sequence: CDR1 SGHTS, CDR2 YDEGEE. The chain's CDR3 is CASSSLVAGGETQYF. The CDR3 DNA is TGTGCCAGCAGCTCATTGGTAGCGGGAGGGGAGACCCAGTACTTC. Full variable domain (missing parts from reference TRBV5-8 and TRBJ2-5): EAGVTQSPTHLIKTRGQQATLRCSPISGHTSVYWYQQALGLGLQFLLWYDEGEERNRGNFPPRFSGRQFPNYSSELNVNALELEDSALYLCASSSLVAGGETQYFGPGTRLLVL.

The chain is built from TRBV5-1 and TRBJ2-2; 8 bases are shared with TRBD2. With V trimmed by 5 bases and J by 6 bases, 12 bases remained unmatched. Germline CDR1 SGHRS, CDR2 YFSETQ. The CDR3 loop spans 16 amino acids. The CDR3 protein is CASRPHPGLDSGELFF. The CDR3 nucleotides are TGCGCCAGCAGGCCCCACCCGGGACTAGATTCCGGGGAGCTGTTTTTT.

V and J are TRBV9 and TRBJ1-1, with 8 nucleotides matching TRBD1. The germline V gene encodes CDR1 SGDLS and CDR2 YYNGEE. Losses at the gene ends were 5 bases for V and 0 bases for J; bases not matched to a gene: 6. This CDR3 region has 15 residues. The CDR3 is CASSPTGQVNTEAFF. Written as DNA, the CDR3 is TGTGCCAGCAGTCCCACGGGACAGGTGAACACTGAAGCTTTCTTT.

In nucleotides, the CDR3 is TGTGCCGGGAAGGTTAGGGGGGGCAGTCCTCCGGGCGAGCAGTACTTC. This codes for CAGKVRGGSPPGEQYF. The chain is built from TRBV30 and TRBJ2-7; possibly TRBD2 for D (7 bases). The CDR3 has 16 amino acids. V was trimmed by 8 bases and J by 6 bases, leaving 29 bases between them. Germline CDR1 and CDR2: GTSNPN and SVGIG (reference sequence).